This TCR beta chain was obtained from a study of blood T cells in healthy people across ages. It was with a sample-barcoded 5' primer and a J-beta primer mix that a second PCR of about 6 to 12 cycles was run. TCRdb reanalysed the 5' RACE reads using MiXCR and keeps one entry per CDR3 protein. The table shows about 1.1 million distinct CDR3 sequences, with approximately 38% occurring only once. Trimming pared 7 bases from V and 1 base from J, leaving 11 bases between. Germline CDR1 GTSNPN, CDR2 SVGIG (reference sequence). This CDR3 region has 12 residues. This clonotype was seen a few times. The chain combines TRBV30 with TRBJ2-7; no firm D call. Sequenced: blood. The sequence derives from a man aged 18 to 30 in good health. CDR3 protein: CAYNTASYEQYF. The CDR3 region has the DNA TGTGCCTACAATACAGCGTCCTACGAGCAGTACTTC.